A single sample gave rise to the 15 T cell receptor beta chains below, sequenced in a study of T cell repertoires in cytomegalovirus infection (dated by TCRdb to about 2019). The sample was run on an Illumina HiSeq 1500. TCRdb reprocessing: public reads trimmed at Q25 with fastp, clones called with MiXCR, in-frame beta chains kept. All rows with the same CDR3 protein become a single entry with the most common DNA and genes. For this sample the table gives approximately 190,000 distinct CDR3 sequences, of which roughly 27% were detected only once. The ten most abundant clones make up roughly 31% of the sample. Material: PBMCs. These receptors all come from a human donor in good health (CMV status not recorded). Some clones in this sample may be carry-over from other donors' samples.

The chain has TRBV11-2 and TRBJ2-5; D unresolved. Per germline, CDR1 SGHAT and CDR2 FQNNGV. Trimming removed 4 bases from V and 5 bases from J, with 11 bases in between. The CDR3 covers 13 residues. The DNA for the CDR3 is TGTGCCAGCAGCTCCTCCGTCCTGGAGACCCAGTACTTC. It yields the protein CASSSSVLETQYF.

This clonotype was counted a few times. The chain carries TRBV7-4 and TRBJ2-7; possibly TRBD2 for D (5 bases). Germline values: CDR1 SGHVT, CDR2 SQSDAQ. The CDR3 contains 14 residues. Trimming took off 1 base at V and 4 bases at J, with 11 bases between the two ends. CDR3 bases: TGTGCCAGCAGCTTAGGGGGAGCCACATACGAGCAGTACTTC. It is translated as CASSLGGATYEQYF.

The V call is TRBV5-4, the J call TRBJ1-2, with TRBD1 matching over 8 bases. The CDR3 sequence is 16 residues long. V shed 4 bases and J 7 bases; nucleotides not matched to a gene: 15. Germline V gene lookup returns CDR1 SGHNT and CDR2 YYREEE (reference sequence). The CDR3 DNA follows: TGTGCCAGCAGCCCTTCACCATCCGGACAGGGAAGTGGCTACACCTTC. This codes for CASSPSPSGQGSGYTF.

This clonotype has at least ten counts. In DNA, the CDR3 is TGTGCCAGCAGCTTAGCGGGACAGGGCCACGAGCAGTACTTC. Protein sequence: CASSLAGQGHEQYF. The chain uses TRBV7-8 and TRBJ2-7, with 9 bases that match TRBD1. V was pared by 0 bases and J by 5 bases, with 2 bases of the junction left unmatched. The CDR3 runs to 14 residues. The germline gives CDR1 SGHVS, CDR2 FQNEAQ.

This clonotype was seen repeatedly, ten times or more. The J gene is TRBJ2-7, the V gene TRBV2, with D perhaps matching TRBD2 (5 bases). Trimming removed 2 bases at V and 0 bases at J, with 11 bases between. Germline lookup yields CDR1 SNHLY and CDR2 FYNNEI. This CDR3 contains 15 residues. CDR3 protein: CASSEQTGSSYEQYF. DNA for the CDR3: TGTGCCAGCAGTGAACAGACGGGGAGCTCCTACGAGCAGTACTTC.

This clonotype was detected a few times. The chain carries TRBV14 and TRBJ2-7, with unresolved D. Germline CDR1 is SGHDN and CDR2 is FVKESK. Trimming removed 4 bases from V and 2 bases from J, with 15 bases in between. The CDR3 covers 15 residues. The CDR3 DNA reads TGTGCCAGCAGCCTCCTTGAGGCGGCAGCCTACGAGCAGTACTTC. Its protein is CASSLLEAAAYEQYF.

The chain carries TRBV5-1 and TRBJ1-5, with a tentative D call TRBD1 (6 bases). Trimming left V 4 bases short and J 0 bases short, with 17 bases between. The CDR3 is made up of 17 amino acids. The germline V gene has CDR1 SGHRS and CDR2 YFSETQ. CDR3 sequence: CASSAGPTGISNQPQHF. As DNA, the CDR3 is TGCGCCAGCAGCGCGGGGCCGACAGGAATTAGCAATCAGCCCCAGCATTTT.

This clonotype was counted between two and nine times. The chain is built from TRBV5-4 and TRBJ2-3; the match to TRBD2 covers 8 bases. Germline-derived CDR1 and CDR2 are SGHNT and YYREEE (reference sequence). The V gene end was trimmed by 4 bases and the J gene end by 2 bases; junction bases not matched to a gene: 9. This CDR3 region has 16 residues. CDR3 nucleotide sequence: TGTGCCAGCAGCCTCGACGGGACTAGTACCACAGATACGCAGTATTTT. Its translation is CASSLDGTSTTDTQYF.

A few counts support this clonotype. V and J are TRBV20-1 and TRBJ1-1; TRBD1 matches 7 bases. Germline V gene sequence: CDR1 DFQATT, CDR2 SNEGSKA (reference sequence). V lost 6 bases and J lost 8; bases outside the gene matches: 12. The CDR3 has 13 amino acids. As DNA, the CDR3 is TGCAGTGCACTTCACGACAGGGCCCGCGAAGCTTTCTTT. Protein product: CSALHDRAREAFF.

The genes are TRBV2 and TRBJ2-7; 12 bases match TRBD2. The CDR3 extends over 16 amino acids. Germline V gene sequence: CDR1 SNHLY, CDR2 FYNNEI. The V gene end was trimmed by 7 bases and the J gene end by 1 base; junction bases not matched to a gene: 8. CDR3 nucleotides: TGTGCCAGCAAAAGGACTAGCGGGGCTCAGTCCTACGAGCAGTACTTC. Protein product: CASKRTSGAQSYEQYF.

This clonotype was seen a few times. V is TRBV7-2 and J is TRBJ2-1; 7 positions agree with TRBD1. The trim removed 3 bases at V and 2 bases at J, leaving 1 base unmatched. This CDR3 spans 14 amino acids. Per germline, CDR1 SGHTA and CDR2 FQGNSA. The CDR3 protein is CASSFDRAYNEQFF. The CDR3 DNA follows: TGTGCCAGCAGCTTTGACAGGGCCTACAATGAGCAGTTCTTC.

This clonotype was seen a few times. The chain is built from TRBV6-1 and TRBJ2-5, with D perhaps TRBD2 (5 bases). The CDR3 extends over 13 amino acids. V lost 6 bases and J 5 bases, leaving 13 bases between the germline ends. Per germline, CDR1 MNHNS and CDR2 SASEGT. In nucleotides, the CDR3 is TGTGCCAGCAGAGGACCTAGCACGGAGACCCAGTACTTC. Protein sequence: CASRGPSTETQYF.

Many counts were recorded for this clonotype. The rearrangement joins TRBV7-2 to TRBJ1-1, with D uncertain. CDR1 and CDR2 (germline): SGHTA, FQGNSA. This CDR3 has 14 amino acids. V was clipped by 1 base and J by 4 bases, with 10 bases between them. CDR3 sequence: CASSLEVTVTEAFF. CDR3 bases: TGTGCCAGCAGCTTAGAGGTGACCGTCACTGAAGCTTTCTTT.

This clonotype was recorded a few times. The V gene is TRBV2, the J gene TRBJ1-1; possibly TRBD1 for D (6 bases). Trimming removed 6 bases at V and 0 bases at J, with 11 bases between. The germline gives CDR1 SNHLY, CDR2 FYNNEI. The CDR3 consists of 14 residues. This CDR3 is CASRQGHMNTEAFF. The CDR3 coding sequence is TGTGCCAGCAGACAGGGACACATGAACACTGAAGCTTTCTTT.

This sequence joins TRBV11-2 and TRBJ2-7; TRBD1 agrees at 7 bases. V lost 5 bases and J lost 0; bases outside the gene matches: 4. This CDR3 comprises 14 residues. CDR1 is SGHAT and CDR2 is FQNNGV in the germline V gene. The CDR3 DNA sequence: TGTGCCAGCAGCGTGGGACAGAGCTCCTACGAGCAGTACTTC. Protein sequence: CASSVGQSSYEQYF.